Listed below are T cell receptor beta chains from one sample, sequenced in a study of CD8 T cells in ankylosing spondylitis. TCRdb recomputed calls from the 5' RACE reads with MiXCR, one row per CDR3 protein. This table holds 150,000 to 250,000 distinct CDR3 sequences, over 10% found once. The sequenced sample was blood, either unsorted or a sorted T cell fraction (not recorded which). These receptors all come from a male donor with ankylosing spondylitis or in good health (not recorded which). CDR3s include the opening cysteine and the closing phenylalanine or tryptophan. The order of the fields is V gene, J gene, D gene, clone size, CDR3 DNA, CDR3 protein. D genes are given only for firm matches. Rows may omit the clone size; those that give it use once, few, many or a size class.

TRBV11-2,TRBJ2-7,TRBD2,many,TGTGCCAGCAGCCCGGGACTAGCCTCTCCCTACGAGCAGTACTTC,CASSPGLASPYEQYF
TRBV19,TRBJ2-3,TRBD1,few,TGTGCCAGTAGTGACGGGACAGGGGTATTGGATACGCAGTATTTT,CASSDGTGVLDTQYF
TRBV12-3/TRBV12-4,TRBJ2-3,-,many,TGTGCCAGCAGTTTATCGGGAGATACGCAGTATTTT,CASSLSGDTQYF
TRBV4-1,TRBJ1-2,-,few,TGCGCCAGCAGCCAAGATAAGGGACGCGGCCCGAGCTACACCTTC,CASSQDKGRGPSYTF
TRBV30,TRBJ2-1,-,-,TGTGCCTGGAGTGTAAGTAGATACAATGAGCAGTTCTTC,CAWSVSRYNEQFF
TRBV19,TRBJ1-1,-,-,TGTGCCAGTAGTATAGTTTCGGGTAATGAAGCTTTCTTT,CASSIVSGNEAFF
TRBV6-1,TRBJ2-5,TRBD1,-,TGTGCCAGCAGGACAGGGCGGCGAGAGACCCAGTACTTC,CASRTGRRETQYF
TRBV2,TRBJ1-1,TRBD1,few,TGTGCCAGCAGCTCGGACAGGGCGAACACTGAAGCTTTCTTT,CASSSDRANTEAFF
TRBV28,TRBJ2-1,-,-,TGTGCCAGCAGTTTCGCCATGGGGTACGGTGTCGACAATGAGCAGTTCTTC,CASSFAMGYGVDNEQFF
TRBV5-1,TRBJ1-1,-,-,TGCGCCAGCAGCCCCTCCGAGGGGGTCAGTACTGAAGCTTTCTTT,CASSPSEGVSTEAFF
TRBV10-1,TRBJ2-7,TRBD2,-,TGCGCCAGCAGCGCCGGGACTAGCGAGCAGTACTTC,CASSAGTSEQYF
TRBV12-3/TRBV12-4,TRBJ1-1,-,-,TGTGCCAGCAGTCTGGGTCTAAGGGGTGGGACTGAAGCTTTCTTT,CASSLGLRGGTEAFF
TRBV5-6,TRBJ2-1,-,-,TGTGCCAGCAGCTTGGCGCCCTTTGAGCAGCTCTTC,CASSLAPFEQLF
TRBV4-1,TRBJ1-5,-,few,TGCGCCAGCAGCCTCTGGCCAGGGTGGGTGGATCAGCCCCAGCATTTT,CASSLWPGWVDQPQHF
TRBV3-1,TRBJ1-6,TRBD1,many,TGTGCCAGCAGCCAGGACAGGAATTCACCCCTCCACTTT,CASSQDRNSPLHF
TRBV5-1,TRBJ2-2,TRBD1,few,TGCGCCAGCAGCTTGGGGGACAGCGTCACCGGGGAGCTGTTTTTT,CASSLGDSVTGELFF
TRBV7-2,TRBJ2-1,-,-,TGTGCCAGCAGCTTATGGAGCTACAATGAGCAGTTCTTC,CASSLWSYNEQFF
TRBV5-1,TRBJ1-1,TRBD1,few,TGCGCCAGCGGCACTCCGACAGGGGACACTGAAGCTTTCTTT,CASGTPTGDTEAFF
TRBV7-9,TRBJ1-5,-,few,TGTGCCAGCAGCTTTGGAGACGGCAGCAATCAGCCCCAGCATTTT,CASSFGDGSNQPQHF
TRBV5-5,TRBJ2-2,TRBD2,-,TGTGCCAGCAGCCCCGAAGCGGGGGAACCCGGGGAGCTGTTTTTT,CASSPEAGEPGELFF
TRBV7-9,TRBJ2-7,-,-,TGTGCCAGTATCAAACGAGGGGACTCCTACGAGCAGTACTTC,CASIKRGDSYEQYF
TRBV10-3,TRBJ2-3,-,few,TGTGCCATCAGTGAGGAGGGACTCCTCACAGATACGCAGTATTTT,CAISEEGLLTDTQYF
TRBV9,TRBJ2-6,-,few,TGTGCCAGCAGCGTATGGGGGGCCGCCTCTGGGGCCAACGTCCTGACTTTC,CASSVWGAASGANVLTF
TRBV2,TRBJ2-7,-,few,TGTGCCAGCAAGACCGACAGGCTGAACGAGCAGTACTTC,CASKTDRLNEQYF
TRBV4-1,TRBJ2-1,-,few,TGCGCCAGCAGCCAAGATAACAATGAGCAGTTCTTC,CASSQDNNEQFF
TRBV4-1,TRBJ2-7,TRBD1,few,TGCGCCAGCAGCCAAGGGGACAGGGTGGACGAGCAGTACTTC,CASSQGDRVDEQYF
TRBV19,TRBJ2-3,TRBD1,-,TGTGCCAGTACCCCGACAGGGGGCCTCACAGATACGCAGTATTTT,CASTPTGGLTDTQYF
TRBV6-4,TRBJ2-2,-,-,TGTGCCAGCAGTGACGGGAGAGCGAACACCGGGGAGCTGTTTTTT,CASSDGRANTGELFF
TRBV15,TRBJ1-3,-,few,TGTGCCACCAGCAGAGATCCGCCAGGGACTGGAAACACCATATATTTT,CATSRDPPGTGNTIYF
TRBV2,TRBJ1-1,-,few,TGTGCCAGCATGTCGCGGACGGGGAACACTGAAGCTTTCTTT,CASMSRTGNTEAFF
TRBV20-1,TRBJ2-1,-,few,TGCAGTGCTAGATCTACTTCCCACTCCTACAATGAGCAGTTCTTC,CSARSTSHSYNEQFF
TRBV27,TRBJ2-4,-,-,TGTGCCAGCAGAACCGTATTAGCCAAAAACATTCAGTACTTC,CASRTVLAKNIQYF
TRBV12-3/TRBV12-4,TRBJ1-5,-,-,TGTGCCAGCAGCCTGCTAGGGCGCAATCAGCCCCAGCATTTT,CASSLLGRNQPQHF
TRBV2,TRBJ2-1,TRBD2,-,TGTGCCAGCAGTGATGGGCTAGCGGGACAAACCTCCTACAATGAGCAGTTCTTC,CASSDGLAGQTSYNEQFF
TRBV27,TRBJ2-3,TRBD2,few,TGTGCCAGCAGACCAGGACTAGCGGGAGGGGTAGATACGCAGTATTTT,CASRPGLAGGVDTQYF
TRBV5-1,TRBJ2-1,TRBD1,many,TGCGCCAGCAGTTTCCAGGACAGGCTCTACAATGAGCAGTTCTTC,CASSFQDRLYNEQFF
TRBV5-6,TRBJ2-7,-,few,TGTGCCAGCAGCTTGGGCCAGGGAATCGACTCCTACGAGCAGTACTTC,CASSLGQGIDSYEQYF
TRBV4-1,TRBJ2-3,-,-,TGCGCCAGCAGCCAAGGACCGGAGGGCACAGATACGCAGTATTTT,CASSQGPEGTDTQYF
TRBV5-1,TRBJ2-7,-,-,TGCGCCAGCAGCTTGGAGATGGGTCAGCGGGCCTACGAGCAGTACTTC,CASSLEMGQRAYEQYF
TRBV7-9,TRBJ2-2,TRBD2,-,TGTGCCAGCAGTTCGACTAGCGGGGACCCCACCGGGGAGCTGTTTTTT,CASSSTSGDPTGELFF
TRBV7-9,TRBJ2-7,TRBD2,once,TGTGCCAGCAGTTTGAGCGGGAGCTCCTACGAGCAGTACTTC,CASSLSGSSYEQYF
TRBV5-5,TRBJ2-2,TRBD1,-,TGTGCCAGCACCTCGGACAGGGTATACACCGGGGAGCTGTTTTTT,CASTSDRVYTGELFF
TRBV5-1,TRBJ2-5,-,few,TGCGCCAGCAGCGAAACCGGGGCCCAAGAGACCCAGTACTTC,CASSETGAQETQYF
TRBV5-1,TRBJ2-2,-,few,TGCGCCAGCTCGCCTAGCCCTAGTCCCACCGGGGAGCTGTTTTTT,CASSPSPSPTGELFF
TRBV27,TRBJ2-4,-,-,TGTGCCAGCAGTTTATCCGGGGATAGCATTCAGTACTTC,CASSLSGDSIQYF
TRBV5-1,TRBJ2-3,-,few,TGCGCCAGCAGCTTGGCTTCTAGCACAGATACGCAGTATTTT,CASSLASSTDTQYF